Listed below are T cell receptor beta chains from one sample, sequenced in a study of Ad26.COV2.S vaccination and SARS-CoV-2 variants. Generated by immunoSEQ multiplex PCR, the TCRdb table keeps only in-frame clones and is missing some. In the table there are 290,000 or so clones, around 87% of which are singletons. The specimen was peripheral blood, collected in a trial of Ad26.COV2.S vaccine versus placebo. These receptors all stem from a person between 18 and 59 years old who received the Ad26.COV2.S COVID-19 vaccine or a placebo. The CDR3 runs from the conserved cysteine through the conserved F or W. D genes are given only for firm matches. Not every row has a clone size; where given, it reads once, few, many or a size class.

j_call cdr3_length d_call v_call clone_size cdr3_aa cdr3_nt
TRBJ2-5 15 TRBD2 TRBV7-9 many CASSSQGLAGETQYF TGTGCCAGCAGCTCACAGGGACTAGCGGGAGAGACCCAGTACTTC
TRBJ1-1 13 . TRBV18 . CASSPVADTEAFF TGTGCCAGCTCACCTGTTGCGGACACTGAAGCTTTCTTT
TRBJ1-1 13 . TRBV7-3 . CASASNMNTEAFF TGTGCCAGCGCTTCGAACATGAACACTGAAGCTTTCTTT
TRBJ2-1 16 TRBD2 TRBV6-1 . CASSEGLAGLYNEQFF TGTGCCAGCAGTGAAGGACTAGCGGGATTATACAATGAGCAGTTCTTC
TRBJ1-2 16 . TRBV18 . CASSPYTGRANYGYTF TGTGCCAGCTCACCGTACACAGGGAGAGCTAACTATGGCTACACCTTC
TRBJ2-7 14 TRBD2 TRBV5-6 . CASSSRGGSYEQYF TGTGCCAGCAGCTCACGCGGGGGCTCCTACGAGCAGTACTTC
TRBJ1-4 14 . TRBV4-1 . CASSQDRANEKLFF TGCGCCAGCAGCCAAGATAGGGCAAATGAAAAACTGTTTTTT
TRBJ1-1 11 . TRBV2 . CASLQNTEAFF TGTGCCAGCTTACAGAACACTGAAGCTTTCTTT
TRBJ2-2 16 TRBD2 TRBV2 . CASSVHQAGGTGELFF TGTGCCAGCAGTGTTCATCAAGCGGGAGGGACCGGGGAGCTGTTTTTT
TRBJ2-5 14 . TRBV16 . CASSQLRGQETQYF TGTGCCAGCAGCCAACTTCGGGGTCAAGAGACCCAGTACTTC
TRBJ1-1 16 . TRBV5-6 . CASSLEIGQLNTEAFF TGTGCCAGCAGCTTGGAGATAGGACAGCTGAACACTGAAGCTTTCTTT
TRBJ2-1 14 . TRBV27 once CASKRGGTYNEQFF TGTGCCAGCAAAAGGGGGGGGACCTACAATGAGCAGTTCTTC
TRBJ2-1 14 TRBD2 TRBV7-2 . CASSLGAGDNEQFF TGTGCCAGCAGCTTAGGAGCGGGAGACAATGAGCAGTTCTTC
TRBJ2-3 15 TRBD2 TRBV5-1 . CASRVAGTSTDTQYF TGCGCCAGCCGGGTAGCGGGGACAAGCACAGATACGCAGTATTTT
TRBJ2-2 16 . TRBV7-8 . CASSTHWRGTTGELFF TGTGCCAGCAGCACCCACTGGCGGGGAACCACCGGGGAGCTGTTTTTT
TRBJ2-2 16 . TRBV7-6 . CASSILPTQNTGELFF TGTGCCAGCAGTATCCTTCCCACCCAGAACACCGGGGAGCTGTTTTTT
TRBJ1-6 13 . TRBV25-1 . CASSSQDNSPLHF TGTGCCAGCAGTTCACAGGATAATTCACCCCTCCACTTT
TRBJ2-3 16 TRBD2 TRBV27 . CASSLRWGLVTDTQYF TGTGCCAGCAGTTTAAGGTGGGGACTAGTGACAGATACGCAGTATTTT
TRBJ2-1 14 . TRBV5-1 . CASSSTQGYNEQFF TGCGCCAGCAGCTCGACGCAGGGGTACAATGAGCAGTTCTTC
TRBJ2-3 15 TRBD1 TRBV4-2 . CASSSVTGFTDTQYF TGTGCCAGCAGTTCCGTGACAGGGTTCACAGATACGCAGTATTTT
TRBJ2-1 16 TRBD2 TRBV7-2 . CASSLQSGSFSNEQFF TGTGCCAGCAGCTTACAAAGCGGGAGTTTTTCCAATGAGCAGTTCTTC
TRBJ2-2 13 . TRBV6-1 . CASSDGWTGELFF TGTGCCAGCAGTGATGGGTGGACCGGGGAGCTGTTTTTT
TRBJ1-1 15 . TRBV27 . CASSLSIGGNTEAFF TGTGCCAGCAGTTTATCGATTGGGGGGAACACTGAAGCTTTCTTT
TRBJ2-7 14 TRBD2 TRBV4-1 . CASSITSGSYEQYF TGCGCCAGCAGCATCACTAGCGGGAGCTACGAGCAGTACTTC
TRBJ2-1 11 . TRBV19 few CASTRGNEQFF TGTGCCAGTACCAGGGGAAATGAGCAGTTCTTC
TRBJ2-7 13 TRBD1 TRBV7-2 few CASSSTGVGEQYF TGTGCCAGCAGCTCGACAGGGGTCGGCGAGCAGTACTTC
TRBJ2-5 12 . TRBV12-3/TRBV12-4 . CASSLDRETQYF TGTGCCAGCAGTTTAGATCGAGAGACCCAGTACTTC
TRBJ1-5 15 TRBD1 TRBV7-2 . CASSRRGQGAQPQHF TGTGCCAGCAGCAGGAGGGGGCAGGGGGCCCAGCCCCAGCATTTT
TRBJ2-4 15 . TRBV12-2 . CASRLVGSGRPSQYF TGTGCAAGTCGCTTAGTTGGTAGCGGCAGACCCTCACAGTACTTC
TRBJ2-2 13 TRBD1 TRBV7-2 . CASSQQGAGELFF TGTGCCAGCAGCCAGCAGGGGGCCGGGGAGCTGTTTTTT
TRBJ2-7 12 . TRBV29-1 . CSAEGGSYEQYF TGCAGCGCCGAGGGCGGGTCTTACGAGCAGTACTTC
TRBJ2-3 19 TRBD2 TRBV5-3 . CARSLECNRGLAITDTQYF TGTGCCAGAAGCTTGGAGTGTAACCGGGGACTAGCCATTACAGATACGCAGTATTTT
TRBJ2-1 15 . TRBV5-1 . CASSLTVGSYNEQFF TGCGCCAGCAGCTTAACGGTGGGCTCCTACAATGAGCAGTTCTTC
TRBJ1-5 15 TRBD1 TRBV4-1 . CASSQSTGGGQPQHF TGCGCCAGCAGCCAGAGTACAGGGGGCGGACAGCCCCAGCATTTT
TRBJ1-5 13 . TRBV7-2 . CASSLVGDQPQHF TGTGCCAGCAGCTTAGTAGGAGATCAGCCCCAGCATTTT
TRBJ2-5 13 . TRBV19 . CASSQGRQETQYF TGTGCCAGTAGTCAGGGCAGACAAGAGACCCAGTACTTC
TRBJ2-7 12 . TRBV5-1 once CASSFQGDEQYF TGCGCCAGCAGCTTCCAGGGTGACGAGCAGTACTTC